This T cell receptor beta chain was obtained from a study of blood T cells in healthy people across ages. Study background: About one barcoded beta molecule was captured per two T cells (by template switching). Overall study results and limits: Any conclusive comparison of naive versus antigen-experienced cells was prevented by using unsorted PBMCs.

There are 15 residues in the CDR3. The germline V gene has CDR1 MDHEN and CDR2 SYDVKM. The ends were cut back, 2 bases at V and 6 bases at J, with 16 bases in the middle. Combining a sample-barcoded 5' primer with a J-beta primer mix, a second PCR ran for about 7 to 11 cycles. A tag from a template-switch adaptor with 12 random nucleotides marked each cDNA molecule. TCRdb re-called the 5' RACE reads with MiXCR, one entry per CDR3 protein. In the table there are about 970,000 distinct CDR3 sequences, around 54% of which are singletons. Peripheral blood from each donor was collected in a volume of about 9.9 milliliters. In the case of this clonotype: The antigen is unknown.

The sequence derives from a woman aged 60 to 75 in good health. The sample was blood. The genes are TRBV28 and TRBJ1-2; no definite D call. Here the CDR3 DNA reads TGTGCCAGCAGTTTACTTGCTGCGGGTTTGGATGGCTACACCTTC. Its translation is CASSLLAAGLDGYTF.